What follows are 18 T cell receptor beta chains derived from one specimen sequenced in a study of control samples from healthy donors and cancer patients. The method was immunoSEQ multiplex PCR; TCRdb's version includes in-frame clones alone and lacks a portion of them. The sample has 50,000 to 70,000 clones, 88% seen once. Sequencing was performed on blood. Receptor source: a man aged 50-59 years in good health.

The rearrangement uses TRBV19 and TRBJ2-5, with 12 nucleotides matching TRBD2. CDR1 and CDR2 (germline): LNHDA, SQIVND (reference sequence). CDR3 length: 16 amino acids. The ends lost 3 bases at V and 4 bases at J; junction bases unmatched: 6. The CDR3 nucleotides are TGTGCCAGTAGTATCCTAGCGGGAGGGCCGAGAGAGACCCAGTACTTC. Protein product: CASSILAGGPRETQYF.

V and J are TRBV11-2 and TRBJ2-2; 9 bases agree with TRBD2. The CDR3 spans 17 residues. Losses at the gene ends were 1 base for V and 2 bases for J; bases not matched to a gene: 5. Per germline, CDR1 SGHAT and CDR2 FQNNGV. The CDR3 sequence: CASSLAWTSDNTGELFF. CDR3 in DNA: TGTGCCAGCAGCTTAGCTTGGACTAGCGACAACACCGGGGAGCTGTTTTTT. Full variable domain (missing parts from reference TRBV11-2 and TRBJ2-2): EAGVAQSPRYKIIEKRQSVAFWCNPISGHATLYWYQQILGQGPKLLIQFQNNGVVDDSQLPKDRFSAERLKGVDSTLKIQPAKLEDSAVYLCASSLAWTSDNTGELFFGEGSRLTVL.

The V and J genes are TRBV15 and TRBJ1-1; D uncertain. The length of the CDR3 is 13 residues. The V end was cut by 3 bases, the J end by 1 base, with 6 bases between. Germline loops: CDR1 LNHNV, CDR2 YYDKDF (reference sequence). The DNA for the CDR3 is TGTGCCACCAGCAGCTTGGGGAACACTGAAGCTTTCTTT. It specifies CATSSLGNTEAFF.

This chain connects TRBV5-4 to TRBJ2-6, with TRBD2 matching 8 bases. CDR3 length: 18 residues. With V trimmed by 5 bases and J by 2 bases, 12 bases remained unmatched. CDR1 is SGHNT, CDR2 YYREEE, per germline (reference sequence). The CDR3 DNA sequence: TGTGCCAGCAGGGGTAGACAAGCGGGAGAGACTGGGGCCAACGTCCTGACTTTC. Encoded protein: CASRGRQAGETGANVLTF.

This sequence joins TRBV9 and TRBJ1-3; D not resolved. Germline CDR1 SGDLS, CDR2 YYNGEE. There are 17 residues in the CDR3. Trimming pared 0 bases from V and 0 bases from J, leaving 13 bases between. This chain's CDR3 is CASSVDMAKGSGNTIYF. DNA for the CDR3: TGTGCCAGCAGCGTAGACATGGCTAAGGGCTCTGGAAACACCATATATTTT.

The chain employs TRBV5-1 and TRBJ1-2; D is ambiguous. Trimming took off 4 bases at V and 3 bases at J, with 7 bases between the two ends. CDR3 length: 12 amino acids. Germline assignment: CDR1 SGHRS and CDR2 YFSETQ. The chain's CDR3 is CASSPGDYGYTF. The CDR3 DNA is TGCGCCAGCAGCCCCGGGGACTATGGCTACACCTTC. Full variable domain (missing parts from reference TRBV5-1 and TRBJ1-2): KAGVTQTPRYLIKTRGQQVTLSCSPISGHRSVSWYQQTPGQGLQFLFEYFSETQRNKGNFPGRFSGRQFSNSRSEMNVSTLELGDSALYLCASSPGDYGYTFGSGTRLTVV.

This chain connects TRBV28 to TRBJ2-7; D remains ambiguous. Germline V gene lookup returns CDR1 MDHEN and CDR2 SYDVKM. V dropped 6 bases and J dropped 4 bases, with 10 bases sitting between them. The CDR3 totals 12 residues. CDR3: CASSLLFYEQYF. CDR3 in DNA: TGTGCCAGCAGCTTACTATTTTACGAGCAGTACTTC.

The chain joins TRBV5-1 to TRBJ2-1, with TRBD2 identical over 13 bases. Germline V CDR1 and CDR2: SGHRS, YFSETQ. CDR3 length: 18 amino acids. J gave up 15 bases and V 4 bases, and 22 bases lay outside the gene matches. The chain's CDR3 is CASSPGTSGIGVLSSRFF. The CDR3 DNA follows: TGCGCCAGCAGCCCTGGGACTAGCGGGATAGGGGTTCTCAGTTCAAGGTTCTTC.

This sequence joins TRBV11-3 and TRBJ2-7; D may be TRBD2 (6 bases). Germline-derived CDR1 and CDR2 are SGHNT and YENEEA. The germline V and J ends were trimmed by 3 bases and 2 bases, with 14 bases remaining between them. The CDR3 is 15 residues long. CDR3 coding DNA: TGTGCCAGCAGCTTTGCACTAGCCTCCACCTACGAGCAGTACTTC. It specifies CASSFALASTYEQYF. The full variable domain, completed using reference TRBV11-3 and TRBJ2-7, is EAGVVQSPRYKIIEKKQPVAFWCNPISGHNTLYWYLQNLGQGPELLIRYENEEAVDDSQLPKDRFSAERLKGVDSTLKIQPAELGDSAVYLCASSFALASTYEQYFGPGTRLTVT.

The chain links TRBV5-4 to TRBJ1-2; 12 bases agree with TRBD1. The CDR3 spans 16 residues. The germline gives CDR1 SGHNT, CDR2 YYREEE (reference sequence). V was clipped by 6 bases and J by 2 bases; unmatched bases: 8. The CDR3 spells CASTGDRGRFNYGYTF. For the CDR3, the DNA is TGTGCCAGCACCGGGGACAGGGGGCGATTCAACTATGGCTACACCTTC.

This clone was observed once. The rearrangement links TRBV19 to TRBJ2-1; a possible D gene is TRBD1 (5 bases). Trimming removed 0 bases from V and 0 bases from J, with 18 bases in between. In germline, CDR1 is LNHDA, CDR2 SQIVND (reference sequence). The CDR3 spans 19 residues. The CDR3 nucleotides read TGTGCCAGTAGTATAGATGCCCTGAGGCAGGGTAGCTCCTACAATGAGCAGTTCTTC. Protein product: CASSIDALRQGSSYNEQFF.

The rearrangement uses TRBV5-8 and TRBJ1-4, with 10 bases aligning to TRBD1. CDR1 is SGHTS, CDR2 YDEGEE, per germline. After removal of 4 bases from V and 7 bases from J, the junction contained 10 bases not matched to a gene. The CDR3 covers 16 residues. CDR3 residues: CASSAGTGDLVEKLFF. Written as DNA, the CDR3 is TGTGCCAGCAGCGCAGGGACAGGGGATTTGGTTGAAAAACTGTTTTTT.

The chain uses TRBV19 and TRBJ1-2, with 9 positions matching TRBD1. The CDR3 spans 15 residues. Germline CDR1 LNHDA, CDR2 SQIVND (reference sequence). Trimming at V came to 4 bases and at J to 8 bases, leaving 11 bases not matched to a gene. The CDR3 protein is CASSTNLGQGSGYTF. The CDR3 DNA is TGTGCCAGTAGTACTAATTTGGGACAGGGAAGCGGCTACACCTTC.

The CDR3 sequence: CASSTQQIQETQYF. In nucleotides, the CDR3 is TGTGCCAGCAGCACCCAGCAGATCCAAGAGACCCAGTACTTC. The V and J genes are TRBV7-2 and TRBJ2-5; D unclear. Looked up from germline, CDR1 is SGHTA and CDR2 is FQGNSA. Trimming took 5 bases from V and 1 from J, leaving 11 bases between them. CDR3 size: 14 residues.

The chain employs TRBV7-2 and TRBJ2-5; D might be TRBD2 (6 bases). CDR1 and CDR2 from the germline V gene are SGHTA and FQGNSA. CDR3 length: 16 residues. V shed 1 base and J shed 6 bases, with 18 bases lying between them. In DNA form, the CDR3 reads TGTGCCAGCAGCTTAGGGGTGTCCGGGAGTAGGAAGACCCAGTACTTC. This gives the protein CASSLGVSGSRKTQYF.

The chain joins TRBV15 to TRBJ2-7; 9 nucleotides match TRBD1. Germline assignment: CDR1 LNHNV and CDR2 YYDKDF (reference sequence). This CDR3 has 16 amino acids. Trimming removed 0 bases from V and 7 bases from J; junction bases left unmatched: 10. The CDR3 region is CATSREGTGIEGEQYF. As DNA, the CDR3 is TGTGCCACCAGCAGAGAGGGGACAGGGATCGAGGGGGAGCAGTACTTC.

This clone is categorized as medium-sized. The chain recombines TRBV2 with TRBJ2-7, with 11 bases lining up with TRBD2. Unmatched junction bases numbered 5, after V lost 4 bases and J lost 6 bases. Germline V gene sequence: CDR1 SNHLY, CDR2 FYNNEI. There are 14 residues in the CDR3. This CDR3 is CASSVLAGEVEQYF. CDR3 coding DNA: TGTGCCAGCAGTGTACTAGCGGGAGAGGTCGAGCAGTACTTC.

V and J are TRBV5-1 and TRBJ2-5, with D unresolved. V was cut by 4 bases and J by 1 base, with 14 bases left in between. Looked up from germline, CDR1 is SGHRS and CDR2 is YFSETQ. The CDR3 runs to 15 residues. This chain's CDR3 is CASSPGRSIQETQYF. The DNA for the CDR3 is TGCGCCAGCAGCCCCGGACGCAGTATCCAAGAGACCCAGTACTTC.